A single sample gave rise to the 13 T cell receptor beta chains below, sequenced in a study of blood T cell repertoires in COVID-19. TCRdb's copy holds only in-frame clones and misses some; the assay was immunoSEQ multiplex PCR. The sample lists 290,000 or so clones, roughly 80% seen once, with 5% in the top ten. Material: PBMCs or T cells enriched from blood (not recorded which). All receptors derive from a man aged 40-55 years who had been exposed to COVID-19.

The chain couples TRBV19 to TRBJ1-2; 8 nucleotides match TRBD1. The germline V gene encodes CDR1 LNHDA and CDR2 SQIVND (reference sequence). The CDR3 contains 13 residues. Trimming removed 9 bases from V and 8 bases from J; junction bases left unmatched: 11. The CDR3 DNA reads as TGTGCCAGCAATGACAGGGGAGTCGGCGGCTACACCTTC. This codes for CASNDRGVGGYTF.

This clone was detected once. The V call is TRBV6-5, the J call TRBJ1-5; D unresolved. Germline V CDR1 and CDR2: MNHEY, SVGAGI. The CDR3 covers 14 residues. V was clipped by 6 bases and J by 7 bases, with 16 bases between them. Here the CDR3 DNA reads TGTGCCAGCAGCGTTGGCCGTTCTGAACAGCCCCAGCATTTT. As protein: CASSVGRSEQPQHF.

This rearrangement joins TRBV29-1 to TRBJ2-1; D unclear. There are 11 residues in the CDR3. Trimming shortened V by 0 bases and J by 12 bases, and 9 bases separated the two germline ends. The germline gives CDR1 SQVTM, CDR2 ANQGSEA. The CDR3 is CSVEDPPGQFF. The CDR3 coding sequence is TGCAGCGTTGAAGATCCCCCCGGGCAGTTCTTC.

The chain joins TRBV4-1 to TRBJ2-1; TRBD2 agrees at 10 bases. The CDR3 is made up of 16 amino acids. The V gene end was trimmed by 0 bases and the J gene end by 7 bases; junction bases not matched to a gene: 6. From germline, CDR1 is MGHRA and CDR2 YSYEKL. The CDR3 nucleotides read TGCGCCAGCAGCCAAGATTCCAGCGGGAGGGTAAATGAGCAGTTCTTC. Protein: CASSQDSSGRVNEQFF.

This clone was counted a few times. The chain combines TRBV19 with TRBJ1-2, with 7 nucleotides matching TRBD1. The germline V gene has CDR1 LNHDA and CDR2 SQIVND (reference sequence). After removal of 1 base from V and 8 bases from J, the junction contained 7 bases not matched to a gene. CDR3 length: 14 amino acids. CDR3 residues: CASSIVLRGVGYTF. The CDR3 DNA reads TGTGCCAGTAGTATAGTGCTCAGGGGGGTAGGCTACACCTTC. The full variable domain, in which reference TRBV19 and TRBJ1-2 provide the parts outside the CDR3, is DGGITQSPKYLFRKEGQNVTLSCEQNLNHDAMYWYRQDPGQGLRLIYYSQIVNDFQKGDIAEGYSVSREKKESFPLTVTSAQKNPTAFYLCASSIVLRGVGYTFGSGTRLTVV.

This clone was seen a few times. The rearrangement uses TRBV6-1 and TRBJ1-6; D is possibly TRBD1 (6 bases). CDR1 and CDR2 from the germline V gene are MNHNS and SASEGT. The V end was cut by 3 bases, the J end by 10 bases, with 13 bases between. This CDR3 contains 14 residues. CDR3 nucleotides: TGTGCCAGCAGTGATCTGACAGGACCATCACCCCTCCACTTT. Translating it yields CASSDLTGPSPLHF.

The chain recombines TRBV5-4 with TRBJ1-2; D gene uncertain. CDR3 length: 14 amino acids. Germline values: CDR1 SGHNT, CDR2 YYREEE (reference sequence). V was shortened by 4 bases and J by 4 bases, with 14 bases between the two germline ends. The CDR3, as DNA: TGTGCCAGCAGCGCGTCACCCCGGGGCTATGGCTACACCTTC. Its translation is CASSASPRGYGYTF. The complete variable domain, with remaining parts taken from reference TRBV5-4 and TRBJ1-2, reads ETGVTQSPTHLIKTRGQQVTLRCSSQSGHNTVSWYQQALGQGPQFIFQYYREEENGRGNFPPRFSGLQFPNYSSELNVNALELDDSALYLCASSASPRGYGYTFGSGTRLTVV.

The gene calls are TRBV7-9 and TRBJ2-5; D may be TRBD2 (6 bases). Germline-derived CDR1 and CDR2 are SEHNR and FQNEAQ (reference sequence). The CDR3 runs to 14 residues. V was trimmed by 1 base and J by 5 bases, leaving 11 bases between them. CDR3 residues: CASSLEGLSETQYF. Here the CDR3 DNA reads TGTGCCAGCAGCTTAGAGGGACTTAGTGAGACCCAGTACTTC.

The CDR3 spells CASSADSEKYNEQFF. The DNA of the CDR3 is TGTGCCAGCAGCGCAGACAGTGAAAAATACAATGAGCAGTTCTTC. The rearrangement joins TRBV9 to TRBJ2-1, with D perhaps matching TRBD1 (5 bases). V gave up 3 bases and J gave up 4 bases, with 14 bases separating them. This CDR3 is built from 15 residues. Germline V lookup: CDR1 SGDLS, CDR2 YYNGEE.

The V gene is TRBV11-2, the J gene TRBJ2-2, with 7 nucleotides matching TRBD2. The CDR3 has 16 amino acids. V gave up 5 bases and J gave up 0 bases; unmatched junction bases: 6. Germline CDR1 SGHAT, CDR2 FQNNGV. CDR3 nucleotides: TGTGCCAGCAGCGACCGCGGGAGCGCGAACACCGGGGAGCTGTTTTTT. This gives the protein CASSDRGSANTGELFF.

This chain connects TRBV19 to TRBJ1-5; TRBD1 is a possible D gene (6 bases). Looked up from germline, CDR1 is LNHDA and CDR2 is SQIVND (reference sequence). The CDR3 is made up of 13 amino acids. V shed 9 bases and J shed 6 bases, with 15 bases lying between them. In DNA form, the CDR3 reads TGTGCCAGCGGACAGAGCGTAAGTCAGCCCCAGCATTTT. Protein sequence: CASGQSVSQPQHF.

This chain joins TRBV5-1 and TRBJ2-7; 8 bases map to TRBD2. V trimming: 7 bases; J trimming: 4 bases; junction bases outside the gene matches: 13. The CDR3 length is 15 residues. CDR1 SGHRS and CDR2 YFSETQ come from the germline V gene. The CDR3 spells CASYTGGGSRYEQYF. As DNA, the CDR3 is TGCGCCAGCTATACCGGGGGGGGGTCCCGGTACGAGCAGTACTTC.

The J gene is TRBJ1-5, the V gene TRBV18; 7 nucleotides line up with TRBD1. The CDR3 length is 19 residues. CDR1 and CDR2 (germline): KGHSH, LQKENI. V dropped 5 bases and J dropped 6; count of bases not matched to a gene: 22. The CDR3 coding sequence is TGTGCCAGCTCAAGGAAAGATGTGTTCGAACAGGGGTATAGTCAGCCCCAGCATTTT. It specifies CASSRKDVFEQGYSQPQHF.